One and the same sample provided the 23 T cell receptor beta chains below, sequenced in a study of blood T cell repertoires in COVID-19 (TCRdb year 2020). The library was produced with the immunoSEQ multiplex PCR assay. Entries here come from immuneACCESS through TCRdb and include only in-frame sequences with V and J called. Some clones fail to appear in such tables; in the studies checked, an unresolved V gene covers under half of the shortfall, and the cause of the remainder is unknown. This sample has approximately 150,000 clones in its table, and around 87% of those were observed once. The top ten constitute roughly 10% of the sample. Sequenced: PBMCs or T cells enriched from blood (not recorded which). The origin of the receptors is a man in his 60s who had recovered from COVID-19.

The CDR3 nucleotides are TGTGCCAGCAGTCAGGGGGTTTTCGCTAACTATGGCTACACCTTC. Its translation: CASSQGVFANYGYTF. The V gene is TRBV2, the J gene TRBJ1-2; 7 bases map to TRBD1. Germline CDR1 and CDR2: SNHLY and FYNNEI. The V and J ends lost 5 bases and 0 bases, in that order; junction bases with no gene match: 6. The CDR3 is made up of 15 amino acids. The whole variable domain, remainder taken from reference TRBV2 and TRBJ1-2, is EPEVTQTPSHQVTQMGQEVILRCVPISNHLYFYWYRQILGQKVEFLVSFYNNEISEKSEIFDDQFSVERPDGSNFTLKIRSTKLEDSAMYFCASSQGVFANYGYTFGSGTRLTVV.

The chain uses TRBV3-1 (or the pseudogene TRBV3-2) and TRBJ1-6, with D unclear. Trimming left V 3 bases short and J 0 bases short, with 12 bases between. The CDR3 covers 17 residues. Germline values: CDR1 LGHDT, CDR2 YNNKEL (reference sequence). The CDR3 bases are TGTGCCAGCAGCCAGACAACATTGAGCTCCTATAATTCACCCCTCCACTTT. Amino acid sequence: CASSQTTLSSYNSPLHF.

The CDR3 spells CASSYSGDRDPGELFF. CDR3 sequence (DNA): TGTGCCAGCAGTTACTCGGGGGACAGGGACCCCGGGGAGCTGTTTTTT. The rearrangement uses TRBV6-5 and TRBJ2-2; 9 bases are a match to TRBD1. The CDR3 extends over 16 amino acids. The V and J ends lost 0 bases and 6 bases, in that order; junction bases with no gene match: 5. Germline values: CDR1 MNHEY, CDR2 SVGAGI.

J is TRBJ1-5 and V is TRBV7-9, with unresolved D. This CDR3 is built from 13 residues. V was cut by 5 bases and J by 5 bases, with 10 bases left in between. CDR1 SEHNR and CDR2 FQNEAQ come from the germline V gene (reference sequence). Written as DNA, the CDR3 is TGTGCCAGCAGCCCAAGGAGTCATCAGCCCCAGCATTTT. This sequence encodes CASSPRSHQPQHF.

The genes are TRBV5-1 and TRBJ2-1; D is unclear. Germline V gene data show CDR1 as SGHRS and CDR2 as YFSETQ. The CDR3 is 13 residues long. With 5 bases removed from V and 2 bases from J, the gap between germline ends came to 8 bases. In DNA form, the CDR3 reads TGCGCCAGCAGACAGCCAACCTACAATGAGCAGTTCTTC. Protein: CASRQPTYNEQFF.

The chain couples TRBV5-8 to TRBJ1-5; 7 bases are a match to TRBD1. J gave up 3 bases and V 4 bases, and 4 bases lay outside the gene matches. Germline V lookup: CDR1 SGHTS, CDR2 YDEGEE. CDR3 length equals 14 residues. As DNA, the CDR3 is TGTGCCAGCAGCCAACAGGGGTTCAATCAGCCCCAGCATTTT. Its translation: CASSQQGFNQPQHF.

This clone was recorded only once. The chain couples TRBV7-9 to TRBJ1-1; D is possibly TRBD1 (5 bases). The CDR3 covers 13 residues. Trimming took 4 bases from V and 8 from J, leaving 14 bases between them. Germline CDR1 is SEHNR and CDR2 is FQNEAQ (reference sequence). The DNA for the CDR3 is TGTGCCAGCAGCTGGGGGGTGACGAAAGAAGCTTTCTTT. Translated: CASSWGVTKEAFF.

The rearrangement joins TRBV7-9 to TRBJ2-2, with 13 positions matching TRBD2. V lost 5 bases and J lost 5; bases outside the gene matches: 5. From germline, CDR1 is SEHNR and CDR2 FQNEAQ (reference sequence). The CDR3 runs 16 residues. In DNA form, the CDR3 reads TGTGCCAGCAGCCCAACTAGCGGGGGGGCGACCGGGGAGCTGTTTTTT. It encodes CASSPTSGGATGELFF.

The sample holds one count of this clone. The V gene is TRBV2, the J gene TRBJ1-1, with TRBD1 identical over 7 bases. The CDR3 has 15 residues. Per the germline V gene, CDR1 is SNHLY and CDR2 is FYNNEI. Unmatched junction bases numbered 4, after V lost 2 bases and J lost 1 base. The CDR3 DNA follows: TGTGCCAGCAGTGAACTGGGACAGACGAACACTGAAGCTTTCTTT. Translating it yields CASSELGQTNTEAFF.

The chain joins TRBV15 to TRBJ1-2; a weak D match, TRBD1 (6 bases). CDR1 LNHNV and CDR2 YYDKDF come from the germline V gene (reference sequence). Trimming stripped 1 base from V and 4 bases from J, with 13 bases between. The CDR3 has 15 amino acids. CDR3: CATSRGGQSSYGYTF. The CDR3 DNA follows: TGTGCCACCAGCAGAGGTGGACAGTCAAGCTATGGCTACACCTTC.

This sequence joins TRBV20-1 and TRBJ2-1; D not certain. CDR3 length: 11 residues. The germline V gene has CDR1 DFQATT and CDR2 SNEGSKA (reference sequence). V lost 6 bases to trimming and J lost 1 base, with 4 bases between them. The CDR3 loop is CSANSYNEQFF. CDR3 coding DNA: TGCAGTGCCAATTCCTACAATGAGCAGTTCTTC.

V gene TRBV19 combines with J gene TRBJ1-5; 7 bases align to TRBD1. The CDR3 contains 15 residues. Germline-derived CDR1 and CDR2 are LNHDA and SQIVND (reference sequence). The V gene end was trimmed by 3 bases and the J gene end by 1 base; junction bases not matched to a gene: 3. This CDR3 reads CASSILGQSNQPQHF. The CDR3 DNA reads as TGTGCCAGTAGTATCCTGGGACAGAGCAATCAGCCCCAGCATTTT.

The chain joins TRBV4-1 to TRBJ2-7; 7 bases align to TRBD2. J was trimmed by 9 bases and V by 0 bases; bases with no gene match: 14. CDR1 and CDR2 (germline): MGHRA, YSYEKL. This CDR3 has 16 residues. The CDR3 sequence is CASSQEVGGSIVGQYF. In DNA form, the CDR3 reads TGCGCCAGCAGCCAAGAAGTGGGCGGGAGTATTGTCGGGCAGTACTTC.

This chain uses TRBV30 with TRBJ1-1; 10 positions agree with TRBD1. Germline loops: CDR1 GTSNPN, CDR2 SVGIG (reference sequence). This CDR3 is 13 amino acids long. The V gene end was trimmed by 7 bases and the J gene end by 4 bases; junction bases not matched to a gene: 6. CDR3 amino acids: CASGTGVGTEAFF. CDR3 nucleotide sequence: TGTGCCTCGGGGACAGGGGTGGGCACTGAAGCTTTCTTT.

V is TRBV6-5 and J is TRBJ2-1; 9 nucleotides align to TRBD2. The V gene's germline CDR1 is MNHEY and CDR2 SVGAGI. The CDR3 is 15 amino acids. V gave up 5 bases and J gave up 14 bases; unmatched junction bases: 16. CDR3 sequence (DNA): TGTGCCAGCAGTCCCGGGGCTAGCGGGGTAGAGGGGGAGTTCTTC. Protein: CASSPGASGVEGEFF.

This chain connects TRBV19 to TRBJ1-1; D perhaps matches TRBD1 (6 bases). The V gene lost 3 bases and the J gene lost 3 bases, with 11 bases spanning the gap. CDR3 length: 14 residues. CDR1 and CDR2 from the germline V gene are LNHDA and SQIVND (reference sequence). The CDR3 DNA reads TGTGCCAGTAGTATCCGGGGACAATACACTGAAGCTTTCTTT. It specifies CASSIRGQYTEAFF. Using reference TRBV19 and TRBJ1-1 for the parts outside the CDR3, the full variable domain is DGGITQSPKYLFRKEGQNVTLSCEQNLNHDAMYWYRQDPGQGLRLIYYSQIVNDFQKGDIAEGYSVSREKKESFPLTVTSAQKNPTAFYLCASSIRGQYTEAFFGQGTRLTVV.

The rearrangement joins TRBV27 to TRBJ1-5, with D unresolved. The CDR3 runs to 13 residues. V dropped 3 bases and J dropped 2 bases, with 5 bases sitting between them. Germline V lookup: CDR1 MNHEY, CDR2 SMNVEV (reference sequence). CDR3: CASSFGRNQPQHF. The CDR3 bases are TGTGCCAGCAGTTTCGGTCGCAATCAGCCCCAGCATTTT.

The sample holds a few counts of this clone. The rearrangement links TRBV19 to TRBJ1-5; D might be TRBD1 (5 bases). This CDR3 spans 17 amino acids. Trimming pared 5 bases from V and 1 base from J, leaving 18 bases between. Per germline, CDR1 LNHDA and CDR2 SQIVND (reference sequence). This chain's CDR3 is CASSSSEGMISNQPQHF. Written as DNA, the CDR3 is TGTGCCAGTAGTTCATCGGAGGGGATGATCAGCAATCAGCCCCAGCATTTT.

A single count supports this clone. This chain links TRBV6-5 with TRBJ2-3, with D perhaps matching TRBD1 (5 bases). CDR1 MNHEY and CDR2 SVGAGI come from the germline V gene. The CDR3 runs to 15 residues. The ends were cut back, 7 bases at V and 5 bases at J, with 19 bases in the middle. The CDR3 here is CASTRGGGAGDTQYF. Written as DNA, the CDR3 is TGTGCCAGCACCCGTGGCGGTGGGGCCGGAGATACGCAGTATTTT.

The J gene is TRBJ1-6, the V gene TRBV15, with D tentatively TRBD1 (5 bases). Germline V gives CDR1 LNHNV, CDR2 YYDKDF (reference sequence). This CDR3 comprises 17 residues. Trimming took 0 bases from V and 5 from J, leaving 14 bases between them. Here the CDR3 DNA reads TGTGCCACCAGCAGAGACACCGCGGGACGAGATAATTCACCCCTCCACTTT. This gives the protein CATSRDTAGRDNSPLHF.

This clone was detected only once. This chain joins TRBV6-1 and TRBJ1-5, with a possible D match to TRBD1 (6 bases). Trimming cost V 0 bases and J 4 bases, with 7 bases left between them. Germline CDR1 is MNHNS and CDR2 is SASEGT. This CDR3 comprises 14 residues. The CDR3 coding sequence is TGTGCCAGCAGTGAAGCGACAGGAAATCAGCCCCAGCATTTT. Amino acid sequence: CASSEATGNQPQHF.

The chain uses TRBV7-3 and TRBJ1-5; TRBD1 matches 7 bases. The V segment lost 5 bases and the J segment 6 bases; nucleotides outside the gene matches: 4. Germline assignment: CDR1 SGHTA and CDR2 FQGTGA. The CDR3 covers 13 residues. Written as DNA, the CDR3 is TGTGCCAGCAGCACCAACAGGGGTCAGCCCCAGCATTTT. It translates to CASSTNRGQPQHF.

V is TRBV27 and J is TRBJ1-3; perhaps TRBD1 as D (5 bases). The CDR3 is 15 amino acids. V lost 6 bases to trimming and J lost 4 bases, with 16 bases between them. Germline loops: CDR1 MNHEY, CDR2 SMNVEV (reference sequence). CDR3 loop: CASRPRGGRGNTIYF. CDR3 bases: TGTGCCAGCAGACCGCGGGGCGGGCGGGGAAACACCATATATTTT.